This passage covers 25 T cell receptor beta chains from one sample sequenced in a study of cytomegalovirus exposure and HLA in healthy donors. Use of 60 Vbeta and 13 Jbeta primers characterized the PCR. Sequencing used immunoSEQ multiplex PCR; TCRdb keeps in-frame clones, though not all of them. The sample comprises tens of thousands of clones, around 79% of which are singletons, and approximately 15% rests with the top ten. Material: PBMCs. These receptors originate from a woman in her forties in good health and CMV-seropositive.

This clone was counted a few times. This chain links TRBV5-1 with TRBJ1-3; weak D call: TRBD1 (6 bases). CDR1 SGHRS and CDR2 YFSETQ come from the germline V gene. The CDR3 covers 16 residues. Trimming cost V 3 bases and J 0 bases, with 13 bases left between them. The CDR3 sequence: CASSSTGPHSGNTIYF. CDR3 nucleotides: TGCGCCAGCAGCTCCACAGGGCCTCACTCTGGAAACACCATATATTTT.

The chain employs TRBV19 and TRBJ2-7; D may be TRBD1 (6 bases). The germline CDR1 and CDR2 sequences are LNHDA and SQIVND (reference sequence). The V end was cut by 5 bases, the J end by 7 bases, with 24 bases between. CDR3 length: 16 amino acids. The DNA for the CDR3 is TGTGCCAGTAGTGCTCAAGGCGGGCAGGGGACGGGTGAGCAGTACTTC. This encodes CASSAQGGQGTGEQYF.

DNA of the CDR3: TGCGCCAGCAACTATTCCCCAGGGAGGGAGACCCAGTACTTC. It is translated as CASNYSPGRETQYF. The chain is built from TRBV5-1 and TRBJ2-5; D is perhaps TRBD2 (6 bases). Looked up from germline, CDR1 is SGHRS and CDR2 is YFSETQ. Trimming shortened V by 6 bases and J by 5 bases, and 17 bases separated the two germline ends. The CDR3 totals 14 residues.

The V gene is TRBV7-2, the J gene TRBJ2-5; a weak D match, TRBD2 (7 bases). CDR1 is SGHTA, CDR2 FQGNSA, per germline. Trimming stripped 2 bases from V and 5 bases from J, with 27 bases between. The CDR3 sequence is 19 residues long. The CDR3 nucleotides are TGTGCCAGCAGCTTAAAATTCGCCGGGAGCCTCGGGGGGCGGGAGACCCAGTACTTC. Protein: CASSLKFAGSLGGRETQYF. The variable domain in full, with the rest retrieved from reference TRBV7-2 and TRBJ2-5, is GAGVSQSPSNKVTEKGKDVELRCDPISGHTALYWYRQSLGQGLEFLIYFQGNSAPDKSGLPSDRFSAERTGGSVSTLTIQRTQQEDSAVYLCASSLKFAGSLGGRETQYFGPGTRLLVL.

The CDR3, as DNA: TGTGCCAGCAGCTCCTGGGCAAGCCCTGGGGCCAACGTCCTGACTTTC. The encoded protein is CASSSWASPGANVLTF. The V call is TRBV7-6, the J call TRBJ2-6; D call uncertain. This CDR3 has 16 amino acids. V shed 4 bases and J shed 2 bases, with 12 bases lying between them. Germline V gene sequence: CDR1 SGHVS, CDR2 FNYEAQ.

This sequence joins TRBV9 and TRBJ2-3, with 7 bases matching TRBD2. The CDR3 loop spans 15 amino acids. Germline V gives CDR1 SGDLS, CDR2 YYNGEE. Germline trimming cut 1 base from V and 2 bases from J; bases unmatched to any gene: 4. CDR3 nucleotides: TGTGCCAGCAGCGTATGGGGGGGGGTCACAGATACGCAGTATTTT. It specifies CASSVWGGVTDTQYF.

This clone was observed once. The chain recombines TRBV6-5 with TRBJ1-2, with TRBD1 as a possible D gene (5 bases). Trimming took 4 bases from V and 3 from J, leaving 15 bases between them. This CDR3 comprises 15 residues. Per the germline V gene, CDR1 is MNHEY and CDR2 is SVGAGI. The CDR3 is CASSSPGRVDYGYTF. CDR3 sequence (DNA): TGTGCCAGCAGTTCCCCTGGCAGGGTCGACTATGGCTACACCTTC.

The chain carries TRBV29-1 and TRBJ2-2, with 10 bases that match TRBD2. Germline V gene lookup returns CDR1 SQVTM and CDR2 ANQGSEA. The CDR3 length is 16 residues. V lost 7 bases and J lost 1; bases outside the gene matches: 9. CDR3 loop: CSARTIAGGNTGELFF. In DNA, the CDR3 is TGCAGCGCGAGGACAATAGCGGGGGGGAACACCGGGGAGCTGTTTTTT.

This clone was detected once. The CDR3 reads CASSPGGANEQFF. The CDR3 coding sequence is TGTGCCAGCTCACCGGGGGGAGCAAATGAGCAGTTCTTC. The chain links TRBV18 to TRBJ2-1, with D perhaps TRBD2 (6 bases). The CDR3 totals 13 residues. From germline, CDR1 is KGHSH and CDR2 LQKENI. Trimming pared 3 bases from V and 7 bases from J, leaving 10 bases between.

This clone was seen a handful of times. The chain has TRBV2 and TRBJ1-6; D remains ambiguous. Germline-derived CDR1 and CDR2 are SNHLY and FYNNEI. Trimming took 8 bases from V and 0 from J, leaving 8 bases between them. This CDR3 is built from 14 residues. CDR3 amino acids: CASEGTSYNSPLHF. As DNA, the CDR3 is TGTGCCAGCGAGGGAACCTCCTATAATTCACCCCTCCACTTT.

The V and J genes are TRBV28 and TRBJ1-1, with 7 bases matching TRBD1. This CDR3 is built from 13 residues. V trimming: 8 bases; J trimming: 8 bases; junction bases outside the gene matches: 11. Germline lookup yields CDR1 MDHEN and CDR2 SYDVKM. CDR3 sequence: CASGTRAGGEAFF. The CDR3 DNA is TGTGCCAGCGGAACCCGCGCAGGGGGGGAAGCTTTCTTT.

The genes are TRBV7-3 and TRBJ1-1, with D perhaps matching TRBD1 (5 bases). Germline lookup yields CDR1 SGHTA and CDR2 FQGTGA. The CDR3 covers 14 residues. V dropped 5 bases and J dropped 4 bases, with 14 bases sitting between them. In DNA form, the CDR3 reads TGTGCCAGCAGCCCTGACAGTCAGGGCACTGAAGCTTTCTTT. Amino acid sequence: CASSPDSQGTEAFF.

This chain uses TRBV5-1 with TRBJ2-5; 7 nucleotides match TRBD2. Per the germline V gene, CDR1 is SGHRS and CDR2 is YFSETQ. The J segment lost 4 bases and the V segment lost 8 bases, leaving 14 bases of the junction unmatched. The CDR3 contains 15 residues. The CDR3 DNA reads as TGCGCCAGTTTAGCGGGCCCCACCAATCGAGAGACCCAGTACTTC. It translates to CASLAGPTNRETQYF.

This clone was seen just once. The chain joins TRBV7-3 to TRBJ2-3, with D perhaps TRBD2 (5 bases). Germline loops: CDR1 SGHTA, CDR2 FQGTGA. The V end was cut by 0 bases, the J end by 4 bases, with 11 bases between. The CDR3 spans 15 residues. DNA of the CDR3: TGTGCCAGCAGCTTAACGCTAGCAAGAGCAGATACGCAGTATTTT. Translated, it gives CASSLTLARADTQYF.

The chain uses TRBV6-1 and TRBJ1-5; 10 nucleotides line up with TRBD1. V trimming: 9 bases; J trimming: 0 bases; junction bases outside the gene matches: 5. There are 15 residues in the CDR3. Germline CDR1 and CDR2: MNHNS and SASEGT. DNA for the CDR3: TGTGCCAGGACAGGGGGCTGCGATAGCAATCAGCCCCAGCATTTT. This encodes CARTGGCDSNQPQHF.

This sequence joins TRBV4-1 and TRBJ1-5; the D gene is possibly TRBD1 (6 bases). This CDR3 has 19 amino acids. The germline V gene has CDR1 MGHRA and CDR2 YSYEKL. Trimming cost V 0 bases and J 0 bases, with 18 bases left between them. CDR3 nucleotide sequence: TGCGCCAGCAGCCAAGATGATATTAGGGGACAATATAGCAATCAGCCCCAGCATTTT. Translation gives CASSQDDIRGQYSNQPQHF.

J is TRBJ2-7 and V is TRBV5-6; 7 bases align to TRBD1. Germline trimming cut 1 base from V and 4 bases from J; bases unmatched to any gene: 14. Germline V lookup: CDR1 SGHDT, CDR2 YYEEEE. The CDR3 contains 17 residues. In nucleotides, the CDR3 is TGTGCCAGCAGCTTGTGGTTAGGGGGCCGGTTTACGTACGAGCAGTACTTC. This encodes CASSLWLGGRFTYEQYF.

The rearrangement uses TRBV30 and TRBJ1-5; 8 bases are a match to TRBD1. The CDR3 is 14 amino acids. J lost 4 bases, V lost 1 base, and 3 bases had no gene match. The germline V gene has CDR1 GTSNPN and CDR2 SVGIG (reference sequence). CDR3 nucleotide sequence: TGTGCCTGGAGTGGGACAGGGCTAAATCAGCCCCAGCATTTT. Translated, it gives CAWSGTGLNQPQHF.

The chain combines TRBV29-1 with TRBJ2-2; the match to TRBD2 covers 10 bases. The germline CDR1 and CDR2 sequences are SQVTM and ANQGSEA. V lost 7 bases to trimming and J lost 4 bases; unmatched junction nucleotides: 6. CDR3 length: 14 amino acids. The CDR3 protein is CSAGGLASTGELFF. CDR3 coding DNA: TGCAGCGCCGGGGGACTAGCGAGCACCGGGGAGCTGTTTTTT.

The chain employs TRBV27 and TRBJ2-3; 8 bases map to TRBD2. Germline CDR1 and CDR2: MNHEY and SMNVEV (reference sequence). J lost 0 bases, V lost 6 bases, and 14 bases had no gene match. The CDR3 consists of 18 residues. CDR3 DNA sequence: TGTGCCAGCAGCTTAACTAGCGGTTCTACCTTTAGCACAGATACGCAGTATTTT. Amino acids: CASSLTSGSTFSTDTQYF.

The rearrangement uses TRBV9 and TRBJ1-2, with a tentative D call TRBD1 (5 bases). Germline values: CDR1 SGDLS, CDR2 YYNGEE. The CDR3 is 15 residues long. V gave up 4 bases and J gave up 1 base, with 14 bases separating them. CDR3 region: CASSFDAGFNYGYTF. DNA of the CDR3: TGTGCCAGCAGCTTCGACGCAGGGTTTAACTATGGCTACACCTTC.

The CDR3 DNA reads as TGCGCCAGCAGCCAGTCACGGACAGGGTGGAACACCATATATTTT. Translation gives CASSQSRTGWNTIYF. This chain uses TRBV4-3 with TRBJ1-3; 8 bases map to TRBD1. The CDR3 totals 15 residues. Germline trimming cut 3 bases from V and 7 bases from J; bases unmatched to any gene: 8. Germline assignment: CDR1 LGHNA and CDR2 YSLEER.

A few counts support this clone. The CDR3 is CASRGGGVFF. The CDR3, as DNA: TGTGCCAGCAGGGGGGGAGGGGTTTTCTTT. The rearrangement links TRBV6-1 to TRBJ1-1; possible D gene TRBD1, 5 bases. Germline V lookup: CDR1 MNHNS, CDR2 SASEGT. The CDR3 has 10 residues. V lost 6 bases, J lost 13 bases, and 12 bases lay in between.

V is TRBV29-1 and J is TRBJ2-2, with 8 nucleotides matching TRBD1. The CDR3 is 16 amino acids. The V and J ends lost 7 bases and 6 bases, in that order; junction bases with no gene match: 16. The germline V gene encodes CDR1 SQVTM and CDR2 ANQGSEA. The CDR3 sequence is CSAVHRTGRESGELFF. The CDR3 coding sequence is TGCAGCGCTGTACACCGGACAGGGCGAGAATCCGGGGAGCTGTTTTTT.

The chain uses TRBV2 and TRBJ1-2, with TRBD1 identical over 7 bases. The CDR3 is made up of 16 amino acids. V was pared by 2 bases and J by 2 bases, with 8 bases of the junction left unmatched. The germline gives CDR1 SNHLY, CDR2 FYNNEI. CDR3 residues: CASSERWAGGNYGYTF. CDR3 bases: TGTGCCAGCAGTGAACGGTGGGCAGGGGGAAACTATGGCTACACCTTC.